This TCR beta chain is from a study of patients and donors after allogeneic stem cell transplantation. Trimming removed 0 bases from V and 0 bases from J, with 3 bases in between. This CDR3 region has 14 residues. MiXCR, run by TCRdb on the RT-PCR reads, gives a single entry per CDR3 protein. The sample consists of approximately 200,000 distinct CDR3 sequences, around 41% of them appearing once. This clonotype turned up a few times. The TCR originated in a human donor who was either an allogeneic HSCT recipient or a stem cell or donor lymphocyte infusion donor (not recorded which). It is not recorded whose cells these are; they may come from a transplant donor. The chain uses TRBV12-3 or TRBV12-4 and TRBJ1-5; D is unclear. Sequencing used blood, either unsorted or a sorted T cell fraction (not recorded which). This CDR3 reads CASSLANSNQPQHF. The CDR3 DNA sequence: TGTGCCAGCAGTTTAGCGAATAGCAATCAGCCCCAGCATTTT.